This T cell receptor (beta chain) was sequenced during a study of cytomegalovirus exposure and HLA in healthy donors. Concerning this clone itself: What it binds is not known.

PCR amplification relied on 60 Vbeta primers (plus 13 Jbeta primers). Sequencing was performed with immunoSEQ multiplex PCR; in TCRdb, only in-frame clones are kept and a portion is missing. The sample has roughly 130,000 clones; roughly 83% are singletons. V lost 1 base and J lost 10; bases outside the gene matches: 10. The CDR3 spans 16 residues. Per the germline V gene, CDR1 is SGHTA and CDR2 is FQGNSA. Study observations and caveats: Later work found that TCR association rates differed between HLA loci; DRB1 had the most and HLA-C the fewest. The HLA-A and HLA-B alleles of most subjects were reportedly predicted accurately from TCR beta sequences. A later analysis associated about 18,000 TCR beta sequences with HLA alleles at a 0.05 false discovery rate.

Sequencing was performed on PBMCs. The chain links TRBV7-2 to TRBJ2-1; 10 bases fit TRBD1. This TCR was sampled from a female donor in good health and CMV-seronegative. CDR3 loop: CASSLGRGTGVGEQFF. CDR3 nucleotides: TGTGCCAGCAGCTTAGGTAGGGGGACAGGGGTAGGAGAGCAGTTCTTC.